The clone carrying this T cell receptor beta chain appeared a few times. Its specificity is unknown. The source of the sample is a study of spatial heterogeneity in lung cancer. The wider study: Each time, sequencing found more beta-chain sequences than alpha-chain sequences.

The V end was cut by 0 bases, the J end by 2 bases, with 9 bases between. The CDR3 loop spans 15 amino acids. Germline V CDR1 and CDR2: SGHRS, YFSETQ. The time point here: sample taken at primary tumor resection. Study observations and caveats: More often at tumor resection than at routine follow-up, ubiquitous expanded tumor TCRs were detected in the blood.

In TCRdb, the 5' RACE reads were re-called with MiXCR into one record per CDR3 protein. Altogether about 40,000 distinct CDR3 sequences are present, less than 6.5% being singletons, with the ten largest covering roughly 27%. This specimen was PBMCs, taken at surgery. This receptor was identified in a female donor with early-stage non-small cell lung cancer. This chain connects TRBV5-1 to TRBJ2-1; possibly TRBD1 or TRBD2 for D (6 bases each). CDR3 in amino acids: CASSLVGGPYNEQFF. The CDR3 coding sequence is TGCGCCAGCAGCTTGGTGGGGGGCCCCTACAATGAGCAGTTCTTC.